Listed below are T cell receptor beta chains from one sample, sequenced in a study of CD8+CD57+ T cells in acquired aplastic anemia. One entry per CDR3 protein results from TCRdb running MiXCR on the reads. This table holds hundreds of thousands of distinct CDR3 sequences, roughly 34% found once. The sequenced material came from sorted CD4+, CD8+, or CD8+CD57+ T cells (not recorded which) from PBMCs. The receptors shown here come from a human donor with aplastic anemia. Each CDR3 is given with its conserved first and last residue. The D gene is left open where the match is weak. The size of a clone is reported for some rows only, either as once, few or many, or as a class for expanded clones.

TRBV5-1	TRBJ1-1	few	.	TGCGCCAGCAGCTTGACGGGAGGGCAAGCCGTACCATTAGAAGCTTTCTTT	CASSLTGGQAVPLEAFF
TRBV10-3	TRBJ1-2	.	.	TGTGCCATCGGAGGGACGTTGGGGCATTATGGCTACACCTTC	CAIGGTLGHYGYTF
TRBV11-1	TRBJ1-1	.	.	TGTGCCAGCAGCCTGCATGCAACAGGTCAGGGCACTGAAGCTTTCTTT	CASSLHATGQGTEAFF
TRBV2	TRBJ1-6	.	TRBD1	TGTGCCAGCAGTGAGTGGGGACAGGGGGATTCACCCCTCCACTTT	CASSEWGQGDSPLHF
TRBV6-1	TRBJ2-7	.	.	TGTGCTAGACAACCGGGACTGCGCTACGAGCAGTACTTC	CARQPGLRYEQYF
TRBV2	TRBJ1-4	few	.	TGTGCCAGCAGCCTAACGGGACAAAGGCGCGGAAAACTGTTTTTT	CASSLTGQRRGKLFF
TRBV5-1	TRBJ2-3	.	TRBD2	TGCGCCAGCAGCGTTGGCCTGAGGGCGGGAGGTACAGATACGCAGTATTTT	CASSVGLRAGGTDTQYF
TRBV12-3/TRBV12-4	TRBJ1-1	.	.	TGTGCCAGCAGCACAGGGAATATGAACACTGAAGCTTTCTTT	CASSTGNMNTEAFF
TRBV7-7	TRBJ1-1	many	.	TGTGCTAGCAGCACGAATGAGAACACTGAAGCTTTCTTT	CASSTNENTEAFF
TRBV24-1	TRBJ1-1	.	.	TGTGCCACCAGTGCCGGGGGCAACACTGAAGCTTTCTTT	CATSAGGNTEAFF
TRBV11-2	TRBJ1-2	.	.	TGTGCCAGCGAGGACAGACCATTCTATGGCTACACCTTC	CASEDRPFYGYTF
TRBV2	TRBJ2-5	.	.	TGTGCCAGCAGTTCCCAGACCGGGGAGACCCAGTACTTC	CASSSQTGETQYF
TRBV6-5	TRBJ1-5	few	.	TGTGCCAGCAGTTACCAGGGCAATCAGCCCCAGCATTTT	CASSYQGNQPQHF
TRBV7-9	TRBJ2-5	.	TRBD1	TGTGCCAGCAGCTTGGGACAGACAGGCGCCCAGTACTTC	CASSLGQTGAQYF
TRBV20-1	TRBJ2-5	.	.	TGCAGTGCCCAGAGGGGACCCGCACAAGAGACCCAGTACTTC	CSAQRGPAQETQYF
TRBV10-3	TRBJ2-1	.	.	TGTGCCATCAGTGAGTCTTATAGCGGCAACGAGCAGTTCTTC	CAISESYSGNEQFF
TRBV20-1	TRBJ2-5	.	.	TGCAGTGCTAGCACGGGAGTCGACTCCCAAGAGACCCAGTACTTC	CSASTGVDSQETQYF
TRBV10-3	TRBJ1-2	.	.	TGTGCCATCAGTGAGGATACGATCTATGGCTACACCTTC	CAISEDTIYGYTF
TRBV10-1	TRBJ1-2	many	TRBD1	TGCGCCAGCAGTGAGTTTAGGACAGGGGGAGAGGGCTACACCTTC	CASSEFRTGGEGYTF
TRBV19	TRBJ2-1	few	TRBD2	TGTGCCAGTAGTACAACTAGCGGGGGGGGCGAGCAGTTCTTC	CASSTTSGGGEQFF
TRBV7-9	TRBJ1-2	.	.	TGTGCCAGCAGCTTAGGGTCATTCTATGGCTACACCTTC	CASSLGSFYGYTF
TRBV30	TRBJ2-5	.	.	TGTGCCTGGAGTGCAAACCACAGGGTCCTCCAAGAGACCCAGTACTTC	CAWSANHRVLQETQYF